This T cell receptor (beta chain) originates from a study of T-cell reconstitution after alpha-beta-depleted transplantation in children. Germline CDR1 is DFQATT and CDR2 is SNEGSKA (reference sequence). V was shortened by 3 bases and J by 5 bases, with 7 bases between the two germline ends. CDR3 length: 11 residues. This clonotype appeared a few times. Preparing the TCRbeta library involved the use of unique molecular identifiers. In TCRdb, the PCR reads were re-called with MiXCR into one record per CDR3 protein. The sample yields 450,000 to 500,000 distinct CDR3 sequences, around 13% seen once. The chain has TRBV20-1 and TRBJ2-5, with a weak D call TRBD2 (6 bases). The source of this sequence is a human donor who donated a stem cell graft to a child with combined immunodeficiency. Sequences were derived from PBMCs from the stem cell graft donor, sampled from the stem cell graft. The CDR3 loop is CSASAGETQYF. CDR3 sequence (DNA): TGCAGTGCTAGCGCGGGGGAGACCCAGTACTTC.